This T cell receptor (beta chain) was identified in a study of monozygotic twins with inflammatory bowel disease. Germline CDR1 and CDR2: SGHTA and FQGNSA. The CDR3 runs to 13 residues. It was about 4,000 ng of total RNA that each TCR library used. Following a re-call of the 5' RACE reads, TCRdb has one entry per CDR3 protein and lacks DNA. In all, the sample yields hundreds of thousands of distinct CDR3 sequences. The sample taken for sequencing was blood. This sequence originates from a human donor with ulcerative colitis or Crohn's disease, or a healthy co-twin of an affected twin (not recorded which). J is TRBJ1-1 and V is TRBV7-2; TCRdb names TRBD1, which stays unverified in the absence of DNA. The CDR3 protein is CASSPAGPIKAFF.